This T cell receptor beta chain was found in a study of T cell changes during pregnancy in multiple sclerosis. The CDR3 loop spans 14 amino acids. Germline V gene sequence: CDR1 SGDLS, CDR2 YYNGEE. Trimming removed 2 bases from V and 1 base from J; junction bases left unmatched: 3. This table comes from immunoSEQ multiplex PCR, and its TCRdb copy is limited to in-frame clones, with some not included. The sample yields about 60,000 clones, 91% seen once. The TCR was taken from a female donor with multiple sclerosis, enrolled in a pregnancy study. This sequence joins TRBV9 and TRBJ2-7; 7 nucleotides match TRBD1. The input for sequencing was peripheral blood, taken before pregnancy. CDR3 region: CASSVGQASYEQYF. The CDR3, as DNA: TGTGCCAGCAGCGTCGGACAGGCATCCTACGAGCAGTACTTC. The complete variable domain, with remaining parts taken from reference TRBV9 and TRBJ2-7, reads DSGVTQTPKHLITATGQRVTLRCSPRSGDLSVYWYQQSLDQGLQFLIQYYNGEERAKGNILERFSAQQFPDLHSELNLSSLELGDSALYFCASSVGQASYEQYFGPGTRLTVT.